The next 4 T cell receptor beta chains were all read from a single sample in a study of shared clonotypes between healthy human individuals. Some clones are missing from TCRdb's copy, which holds only in-frame ones; the method was immunoSEQ multiplex PCR. The sample holds about 500,000 clones, 75% to 80% seen once. The sequencing sample was made of PBMCs. Receptors originate from a woman in her 40s in good health. Some clones in this sample may be carry-over from other donors' samples.

The V and J genes are TRBV2 and TRBJ2-7; 12 nucleotides match TRBD2. With 2 bases clipped from V and 9 bases from J, the junction kept 8 bases outside the gene matches. The CDR3 is made up of 15 amino acids. Looked up from germline, CDR1 is SNHLY and CDR2 is FYNNEI. The CDR3 DNA reads TGTGCCAGCAGTGAATTCTCGACTAGCGGGAGCCGGCAGTACTTC. The encoded protein is CASSEFSTSGSRQYF.

The gene calls are TRBV23-1 and TRBJ1-3; no firm D call. TRBV23-1 is filed as an ORF, its function uncertain. The CDR3 consists of 15 residues. V was shortened by 0 bases and J by 0 bases, with 6 bases between the two germline ends. The CDR3 DNA sequence: TGCGCCAGCAGTCAATCGCTGGGCTCTGGAAACACCATATATTTT. Translating it yields CASSQSLGSGNTIYF.

This clone was seen repeatedly, ten times or more. The sample has other DNA sequences that encode this CDR3 too. V is TRBV2 and J is TRBJ2-7; TRBD1 matches at 7 bases. This CDR3 has 14 amino acids. Germline V gene data show CDR1 as SNHLY and CDR2 as FYNNEI. The V segment lost 4 bases and the J segment 1 base; nucleotides outside the gene matches: 4. The CDR3 loop reads CASSVSGGSYEQYF. In DNA, the CDR3 is TGTGCCAGCAGTGTTTCAGGGGGTTCCTACGAGCAGTACTTC.

The V and J genes are TRBV6-1 and TRBJ2-7; tentative D call: TRBD2 (6 bases). Germline CDR1 and CDR2: MNHNS and SASEGT. V shed 1 base and J shed 4 bases, with 17 bases lying between them. The CDR3 consists of 16 residues. This CDR3 reads CASSEEARGDRYEQYF. In DNA form, the CDR3 reads TGTGCCAGCAGTGAAGAGGCCCGCGGGGATCGATACGAGCAGTACTTC.